The sequence of this T cell receptor beta chain was determined in a study of cytomegalovirus exposure and HLA in healthy donors. General study points: The study assumed roughly uniform donor sequencing depth for presence/absence analyses. Among the most significant clusters, several appeared linked to common viral pathogens in a later analysis.

It was with 60 Vbeta and 13 Jbeta primers that the PCR ran. Per the study methods: As a later analysis found, there were roughly 80 million unique TCR beta chains, of which some 10 million were shared. The protocol was immunoSEQ multiplex PCR, while the TCRdb copy is restricted to in-frame clones and leaves out a portion. The DNA gave D and trimming, while V, J and clone size come from that table. The sample shows over 50,000 clones, 75% to 85% of them seen only once. While unrecorded immune exposures were likely, the donors were nominally healthy when sampled. This clone was detected a few times. Its antigen is undetermined. The TCR originated in a man aged 45-60 years in good health and CMV-seropositive. The sample consisted of PBMCs.

CDR3 nucleotide sequence: TGTGCCAGCAGCCAAGATGACTCCTATGGCTACACCTTC. As protein: CASSQDDSYGYTF. The chain carries TRBV14 and TRBJ1-2, with no clear D. The germline gives CDR1 SGHDN, CDR2 FVKESK. V lost 0 bases and J lost 4, with 6 bases in between. CDR3 length: 13 amino acids.